Detailed here is one T cell receptor (beta chain). Antigen unknown. Sequencing of DNA taken from cultured CD4+ T cells relied on the Oncomine TCR Beta short-read assay. TCRdb reprocessed the PCR reads via MiXCR and lists one record per CDR3 protein. The sample lists about 18,000 distinct CDR3 sequences; about 71% were seen once. Described treatment: approximately nine-day PBMC culture with coronavirus spike peptide pools or control peptides (ViraFEST assay). The data belong to a study of vaccination and CD4 T cells after COVID-19. V dropped 7 bases and J dropped 6 bases, with 13 bases sitting between them. The CDR3 sequence is 13 residues long. The germline V gene encodes CDR1 MNHEY and CDR2 SVGEGT.

What was sequenced was CD4+ T cells from blood, cultured in vitro. This rearrangement joins TRBV6-2 or TRBV6-3 to TRBJ1-5; D unclear. The sequence was obtained from a human donor who had recovered from COVID-19. The CDR3 region is CASTHGWAQPQHF. CDR3 coding DNA: TGTGCCAGCACTCACGGGTGGGCTCAGCCCCAGCATTTT.